This T cell receptor beta chain was identified during a study of shared clonotypes between healthy human individuals. Study-level background: Three plates were used per donor for CD4 naive, three for CD4 memory, two for CD8 naive and one for CD8 memory.

The table lists this clone with a count of one. The antigen is unknown. V lost 0 bases and J 8 bases, leaving 11 bases between the germline ends. The length of the CDR3 is 14 residues. Germline CDR1 is SGHDT and CDR2 is YYEEEE. The repertoire was sequenced with immunoSEQ multiplex PCR; TCRdb's copy has only in-frame clones and lacks some. The table has some 630,000 clones, roughly 95% seen once; the top ten hold 0.11%. Study-wide results and limits: A small donor pool kept down the genetic and exposure-history diversity that was represented. Compared with memory subsets, naive subsets generally had larger estimated richness. Clonotypes not shared had lower generation probabilities than those common to all four donors.

Only CD45RO-negative cells positively selected for CCR7 counted as naive CD8 cells, so terminally differentiated effector memory CD45RA+ cells were excluded. The V call is TRBV5-6, the J call TRBJ1-4; D remains unclear. This TCR came from a young woman in good health. Specimen: naive CD8+ T cells sorted from blood. The CDR3 is CASSLGGFGEKLFF. The DNA for the CDR3 is TGTGCCAGCAGCTTGGGGGGATTTGGCGAAAAACTGTTTTTT. The full variable domain, rest sourced from reference TRBV5-6 and TRBJ1-4, is DAGVTQSPTHLIKTRGQQVTLRCSPKSGHDTVSWYQQALGQGPQFIFQYYEEEERQRGNFPDRFSGHQFPNYSSELNVNALLLGDSALYLCASSLGGFGEKLFFGSGTQLSVL.